Below are 3 T cell receptor beta chains sequenced from a single sample in a study of blood T cell repertoires in COVID-19. Assay: immunoSEQ multiplex PCR; the TCRdb copy retains only in-frame clones and omits some. This table holds a few hundred thousand clones, over 70% found once. The specimen was peripheral blood. The receptors originated from a woman in her seventies with COVID-19, enrolled during active disease.

The gene calls are TRBV27 and TRBJ2-2; D may be TRBD1 (5 bases). V lost 3 bases and J lost 5, with 13 bases in between. Germline V gene data show CDR1 as MNHEY and CDR2 as SMNVEV (reference sequence). CDR3 length: 15 residues. The CDR3 loop reads CASSFSRARTGELFF. The CDR3 bases are TGTGCCAGCAGTTTTTCCAGGGCGAGGACCGGGGAGCTGTTTTTT.

The rearrangement uses TRBV7-3 and TRBJ1-2; 9 bases map to TRBD1. The ends lost 5 bases at V and 6 bases at J; junction bases unmatched: 4. The CDR3 sequence is 13 residues long. CDR1 SGHTA and CDR2 FQGTGA come from the germline V gene. CDR3: CASSPNRGHGYTF. CDR3 in DNA: TGTGCCAGCAGCCCAAACAGGGGGCATGGCTACACCTTC.

With respect to this clone: This specimen includes other DNA sequences encoding the same CDR3. The chain uses TRBV5-1 and TRBJ2-1; 7 positions match TRBD2. The CDR3 is made up of 16 amino acids. V lost 0 bases, J lost 0 bases, and 3 bases stayed unmatched. The germline CDR1 and CDR2 sequences are SGHRS and YFSETQ. CDR3: CASSLGGGSSYNEQFF. CDR3 coding DNA: TGCGCCAGCAGCTTGGGAGGCGGGAGCTCCTACAATGAGCAGTTCTTC. Complete variable domain (other parts from reference TRBV5-1 and TRBJ2-1): KAGVTQTPRYLIKTRGQQVTLSCSPISGHRSVSWYQQTPGQGLQFLFEYFSETQRNKGNFPGRFSGRQFSNSRSEMNVSTLELGDSALYLCASSLGGGSSYNEQFFGPGTRLTVL.